This TCR beta chain was obtained from a study of cytomegalovirus exposure and HLA in healthy donors (dated by TCRdb to the late 2010s). Concerning the study at large: According to an earlier analysis of 587 of the donors, about 190 million T cells yielded some 120 million unique TCR beta sequences and about 300 Gb of sequence data. Roughly 300 gigabases of sequencing data and approximately 85 million unique TCR sequences were included in an early release covering several hundred HLA-typed donors. Of the approximately 400 genotyped donors, less than 90% were placed in the genetic ancestry cluster associated with self-reported Caucasian donors. The study aimed to test whether signatures of past pathogen exposure could be identified by cataloging public T cell receptors. The study profiled the T cell repertoires of fewer than 850 subjects by immunosequencing and related them to cytomegalovirus serostatus. Besides the first cohort of under 700 subjects, a separate validation cohort made up of 120 different subjects was used. The study combined high-throughput TCR immunosequencing, statistical association of individual TCRs with disease status, and machine learning to predict cytomegalovirus infection status. A later analysis re-analyzed previously published TCR beta repertoires from hundreds of donors and added high-resolution HLA genotyping to study TCR occurrence patterns. The later analysis used no new phenotypic data to find candidate immune exposures, relying instead on TCR beta sequences and their occurrence across donors. In an earlier analysis of over 550 of the donors, high-throughput TCR beta sequencing was used to judge whether each TCR beta V gene segment behaved as functional or pseudogenic. Alongside the repertoire data, information on donor age, sex, ethnicity and CMV serostatus was compiled. Genome-wide SNP genotypes for about 55% of the 666 donors were used in a later genetic analysis, which treated that subset as a discovery cohort. All discovery cohort repertoires had been generated on a single sequencing platform. Both class I and class II loci were covered by HLA typing, at four-digit resolution. The number of donors typed differed by locus, with roughly 629-640 for A, B, C, DRB1 and DQB1, more than 500 for DQA1, approximately 580 for DPA1, and some 450 for DPB1. Four or five DR-DQ haplotypes were handled as single units for association and clustering because linkage in the cohort was strong. Among 300 to 500 genotyped donors of the cohort, an average of roughly 230,000 unique TCR beta nucleotide sequences was sequenced per donor, of which about 18% were non-productive. Results and caveats for the whole study, not just this receptor: Only TCR beta chains were sequenced in this cohort, and the absence of alpha or paired-chain data limited detectable features. In both the original and validation cohorts, the classifier was reported to diagnose cytomegalovirus status with high specificity and sensitivity. In a later analysis, 16,951 TCR beta sequences were associated with specific HLA alleles at a false discovery rate of 0.05. While some public TCRs were present in many individuals, most TCR sequences turned up only very rarely across donors. An earlier analysis of roughly 570 of the donors showed that most TCR beta V segments appeared in productive rearrangements either about 90% or about 30% of the time, which broadly matched IMGT annotations. When HLA alleles, especially DR and DQ, strongly co-occurred, attributing TCR associations to individual alleles was difficult. In a later analysis, TCR association rates were found to vary across HLA loci, with the most associated TCRs seen for DRB1 alleles and the fewest for HLA-C alleles. It was suggested by the authors that the approach could potentially be generalized to other disease states and immunological phenotypes. In a later analysis, most CMV-associated TCR beta chains were found to appear HLA-restricted, with HLA associations seemingly driven largely by CMV exposure. Some IMGT-functional V segments, including TRBV6-2 and TRBV6-3, could not be told apart with the 87-base-pair reads, so those segments were excluded. An association between a missense DCLRE1C variant and V-gene and J-gene trimming of TCR beta chains was found in a later genetic analysis and replicated in an independent cohort. A later analysis found that HLA-associated TCR beta chains were more clonally expanded and had lower generation probabilities than equally common non-associated chains. In the study, 164 TCR beta chains were listed as associated with cytomegalovirus. Sequencing depth was assumed to be roughly uniform across donors in the presence/absence analyses, though that assumption may not hold. Several of the top co-occurrence clusters appeared to be linked to parvovirus B19, influenza, CMV and Epstein-Barr virus, according to a later analysis. A few of the identified cytomegalovirus-associated TCR beta chains were confirmed in vitro to be specific for cytomegalovirus antigens. Immune exposure information for the cohort was limited to CMV serostatus. The sequencing pipeline was judged likely to have produced a cluster of highly shared sequence variants as a technical artifact. A further reported finding was that TCR beta sequences accurately predicted the HLA-A and HLA-B alleles for most subjects in the first cohort. Because counts were too low, 15 to 20 rarely observed V segments, including chromosome 9 orphons, were left out of the earlier analysis of several hundred of the donors. Correlated functional status among segregating V segments might be attributable to linkage disequilibrium, but an unknown experimental factor could not be ruled out. According to a later genetic analysis, donors in an Asian-associated ancestry cluster had fewer N-insertions in productive TCRs than the approximately 610-donor mean. HLA typing was unavailable for some donors at each locus, so association tests used only the typed subset.

Taken from cysteine to phenylalanine, the CDR3 has 15 residues. The entry retains the CDR3 DNA only, 45 bases that are in frame from base 1. The germline V gene (reference sequence) provides CDR1 SGHNT and CDR2 YYREEE. Trimming accounts for 1 base at V and 7 bases at J, while the number of junction bases matched to no gene is 4. In total, roughly 670 healthy bone marrow donors made up the cohort. At the time of sampling, all cohort members were nominally healthy, though unrecorded immune exposures were likely present. The donor tested CMV seropositive and was one of the 289 seropositive cohort members. Each donor provided a peripheral blood sample, and peripheral blood mononuclear cells were used for TCR beta sequencing. The Qiagen DNeasy Blood Extraction Kit was used to extract genomic DNA from the blood cell samples. Points on this clone: Its specific antigen is unknown. No much larger clone is present one base from it, and per-base qualities are unavailable.

Library construction relied on the immunoSEQ multiplex PCR assay. For the multiplex PCR, a mixture combining 60 forward primers for TCR Vbeta segments and 13 reverse primers for TCR Jbeta segments was used. The CDR3 region of rearranged TCR beta genes was amplified from genomic DNA by a multiplex PCR assay. The Illumina HiSeq System was used to sequence the amplified TCR beta libraries as 87-base-pair reads. In the authors' own workflow: In a later analysis, tens of millions of unique TCR beta chains were counted across the 500 to 850 repertoires, and around 11 million of these chains were shared by at least two donors. To remove PCR and sequencing errors, raw reads were error-corrected and collapsed into unique sequences using a nearest-neighbor algorithm that merged closely related sequences. V, D and J gene segments were assigned by aligning CDR3 sequences to IMGT reference sequences. For a sequence to be retained, a match of at least six nucleotides to both a V gene segment and a J gene segment was required. A rearrangement was called productive if the CDR3 had no stop codons and remained in frame with V and J, and every other rearrangement was called non-productive. Following IMGT convention, CDR3 was defined as the stretch from the second conserved V-encoded cysteine to the conserved J-encoded phenylalanine. In an earlier analysis of 587 of the donors, sequences lacking an unambiguous match to a single V gene segment were excluded. An earlier analysis of 550 to 650 of the donors classified V segments as functional when productive rearrangements were above 56.7% and as segregating when the standard deviation between donors was above 5%. A statistical classification framework was developed to diagnose cytomegalovirus status using the catalog of TCR beta chain sequences. A later analysis assigned V and J genes by comparing TCR nucleotide sequences with IMGT/GENE-DB human TR gene sequences. Using the TCRdist pipeline, a later analysis assigned CDR3 sequences along with most-parsimonious VDJ recombination scenarios. In a later analysis, each TCR beta chain was defined by its CDR3 amino acid sequence together with its V-gene family, and reads lacking a unique V-gene family were excluded. A later analysis removed over 500 highly shared, low-generation-probability nucleotide sequences to deal with suspected cross-contamination and a sequencing artifact. A later analysis calculated a clonal expansion index for each public chain from normalized within-repertoire ranks of inferred template counts. Generation probabilities in a later analysis came from a VDJ recombination model fitted to out-of-frame rearrangements, and those results were checked against IGoR. In a later analysis, hypergeometric tests were used to score TCR-TCR, TCR-HLA and TCR-CMV co-occurrence, with a repertoire-size bias correction applied to TCR pairs. A later analysis estimated false discovery rates by permuting HLA or CMV assignments 20 times. In a later analysis, co-occurring TCRs were grouped using DBSCAN, with TCRdist sequence similarity added in when clustering inside HLA-allele-positive subsets. Repertoires with fewer than 30,000 or more than 120,000 public chains were left out of co-occurrence clustering, as were about 5 repertoires with anomalous nucleotide sharing. TCRdb stores this immuneACCESS table with in-frame sequences only. Part of the clones is absent; in the studies checked, under half of the shortfall reflects unresolved V genes, and no reason is known for the rest. V and J calls and clone size are copied from that table; D and trimming were computed from the DNA. The sample table lists more than 95,000 clones, 75% to 80% of them with a count of one. Approximately 6.3% of the sample is taken by the ten largest.

Sequenced: PBMCs. Recombination joined TRBV5-4 with TRBJ1-4, with 10 junctional bases fitting TRBD1. This TCR was recovered from a man aged 55-75 years in good health and CMV-seropositive. The encoded CDR3 is CASSLRGQGFEKLFF. The bases are TGTGCCAGCAGCTTGAGGGGACAGGGGTTTGAAAAACTGTTTTTT.